What follows are 31 T cell receptor beta chains derived from one specimen sequenced in a study of neurological immune-mediated disorders. The time point here: longitudinal time-point 1 (baseline). TCRdb processed the 5' RACE reads anew with MiXCR; each CDR3 protein has one entry. The table includes 71,000 or so distinct CDR3 sequences, roughly an eighth detected once. Sequencing was done on a sample of PBMCs. The receptors were sampled from a female donor with HTLV-1-associated myelopathy (HAM/TSP).

This clonotype was counted ten times or more. V gene TRBV20-1 combines with J gene TRBJ2-4, with 8 positions matching TRBD1. CDR3 length equals 13 residues. Per germline, CDR1 DFQATT and CDR2 SNEGSKA (reference sequence). Trimming removed 0 bases from V and 12 bases from J; junction bases left unmatched: 7. Here the CDR3 reads CSARDMAGGNQYF. DNA of the CDR3: TGCAGTGCTAGAGATATGGCAGGGGGCAATCAGTACTTC.

This clonotype came up many times. The V and J genes are TRBV20-1 and TRBJ2-6, with unresolved D. Germline V gives CDR1 DFQATT, CDR2 SNEGSKA (reference sequence). V was pared by 3 bases and J by 0 bases, with 12 bases between. The CDR3 has 16 amino acids. The CDR3 coding sequence is TGCAGTGCTAGTAAGCCCTCTACCTCTGGGGCCAACGTCCTGACTTTC. This gives the protein CSASKPSTSGANVLTF.

There are many counts of this clonotype. The V gene is TRBV10-1, the J gene TRBJ1-5; no clear D. This CDR3 spans 16 amino acids. Germline lookup yields CDR1 WNHNN and CDR2 SYGVQD (reference sequence). V lost 0 bases and J 0 bases, leaving 9 bases between the germline ends. The CDR3 sequence: CASSESDGHSNQPQHF. CDR3 in DNA: TGCGCCAGCAGTGAGTCCGACGGTCATAGCAATCAGCCCCAGCATTTT.

Ten or more counts support this clonotype. The chain couples TRBV12-3 or TRBV12-4 to TRBJ2-4; 10 nucleotides match TRBD2. The CDR3 is made up of 15 amino acids. J was trimmed by 0 bases and V by 8 bases; bases with no gene match: 4. This CDR3 is CASGLAGGAKNIQYF. The DNA for the CDR3 is TGTGCCAGCGGGTTAGCGGGGGGAGCCAAAAACATTCAGTACTTC.

V is TRBV6-4 and J is TRBJ2-2; 7 bases agree with TRBD1. There are 15 residues in the CDR3. CDR1 is MRHNA, CDR2 SNTAGT, per germline. V was clipped by 4 bases and J by 0 bases; unmatched bases: 2. The CDR3 nucleotides read TGTGCCAGCAGTGGGGACAGCGCGAACACCGGGGAGCTGTTTTTT. It yields the protein CASSGDSANTGELFF.

The sample holds many counts of this clonotype. The genes are TRBV20-1 and TRBJ2-1, with 9 bases matching TRBD1. This CDR3 has 13 residues. The V gene end was trimmed by 3 bases and the J gene end by 9 bases; junction bases not matched to a gene: 6. Germline V gives CDR1 DFQATT, CDR2 SNEGSKA (reference sequence). CDR3 sequence: CSARSTGGSEQFF. The CDR3 nucleotides are TGCAGTGCTAGGTCCACAGGGGGCAGTGAGCAGTTCTTC.

This clonotype has at least ten counts. The chain employs TRBV6-5 and TRBJ2-1, with D uncertain. Germline V CDR1 and CDR2: MNHEY, SVGAGI. Trimming shortened V by 2 bases and J by 8 bases, and 10 bases separated the two germline ends. This CDR3 contains 13 residues. Written as DNA, the CDR3 is TGTGCCAGCAGTTACAGCAAAAGAGATGAGCAGTTCTTC. As protein: CASSYSKRDEQFF.

This clonotype rates as medium-sized. This rearrangement joins TRBV10-3 to TRBJ2-1; D possibly corresponds to TRBD2 (6 bases). The ends were cut back, 8 bases at V and 6 bases at J, with 14 bases in the middle. The CDR3 spans 13 residues. Germline V lookup: CDR1 ENHRY, CDR2 SYGVKD. The CDR3 DNA reads TGTGCCATCGTCGACACGGGGGTCAATGAGCAGTTCTTC. Translating it yields CAIVDTGVNEQFF.

This clonotype came up many times. The chain joins TRBV20-1 to TRBJ1-2; 9 nucleotides line up with TRBD1. The CDR3 has 15 amino acids. Trimming took 0 bases from V and 2 from J; bases not matched to a gene: 4. Germline CDR1 DFQATT, CDR2 SNEGSKA (reference sequence). The CDR3 bases are TGCAGTGCTAGAGATCCGGACAGGGGAAACTATGGCTACACCTTC. This encodes CSARDPDRGNYGYTF.

The chain links TRBV12-3 or TRBV12-4 to TRBJ2-1; D uncertain. V was cut by 7 bases and J by 7 bases, with 8 bases left in between. The CDR3 extends over 11 amino acids. The CDR3 reads CASTFVNEQFF. The CDR3 DNA reads as TGTGCCAGCACTTTTGTAAATGAGCAGTTCTTC.

This clonotype was recorded many times. The CDR3, as DNA: TGTGCCAGCAGCACTGACCTGGGACGGGGGCGGAACACTGAAGCTTTCTTT. Protein product: CASSTDLGRGRNTEAFF. The V call is TRBV2, the J call TRBJ1-1; perhaps TRBD1 as D (6 bases). V lost 6 bases and J 1 base, leaving 21 bases between the germline ends. Germline loops: CDR1 SNHLY, CDR2 FYNNEI. The CDR3 sequence is 17 residues long.

This clonotype was seen ten or more times. The chain recombines TRBV12-3 or TRBV12-4 with TRBJ1-6, with TRBD1 matching 8 bases. Losses at the gene ends were 3 bases for V and 10 bases for J; bases not matched to a gene: 5. CDR3 length equals 14 residues. CDR3 residues: CASSFTGTGSPLHF. The CDR3 coding sequence is TGTGCCAGCAGTTTTACAGGGACAGGATCACCCCTCCACTTT.

This clonotype was seen many times. The chain joins TRBV28 to TRBJ2-3; either TRBD1 or TRBD2 may supply D (5 bases each). V shed 3 bases and J shed 6 bases, with 16 bases lying between them. The CDR3 has 15 amino acids. Germline-derived CDR1 and CDR2 are MDHEN and SYDVKM. CDR3 protein: CASSFGDQVVDTQYF. The CDR3 DNA is TGTGCCAGCAGTTTCGGGGACCAGGTGGTTGATACGCAGTATTTT. The variable domain in full, with the rest retrieved from reference TRBV28 and TRBJ2-3, is DVKVTQSSRYLVKRTGEKVFLECVQDMDHENMFWYRQDPGLGLRLIYFSYDVKMKEKGDIPEGYSVSREKKERFSLILESASTNQTSMYLCASSFGDQVVDTQYFGPGTRLTVL.

This clonotype was recorded many times. This chain joins TRBV5-1 and TRBJ1-2; TRBD1 might be the D (5 bases). V lost 0 bases and J 5 bases, leaving 17 bases between the germline ends. CDR3 size: 16 residues. Germline V lookup: CDR1 SGHRS, CDR2 YFSETQ. The CDR3 DNA reads as TGCGCCAGCAGCTTGGAAACGGGCCTAAGGGGTTATGGCTACACCTTC. It codes for CASSLETGLRGYGYTF.

This clonotype occurred many times. This rearrangement joins TRBV2 to TRBJ1-2; D is ambiguous. CDR3 length: 11 residues. V lost 8 bases to trimming and J lost 8 bases, with 12 bases between them. Looked up from germline, CDR1 is SNHLY and CDR2 is FYNNEI. The CDR3 DNA is TGTGCCAGCGACGCTAGGAGAGGCTACACCTTC. Its protein is CASDARRGYTF.

This clonotype occurred many times. In nucleotides, the CDR3 is TGCAGTGCTAGAGGCCGGAACACCGGGGAGCTGTTTTTT. Protein sequence: CSARGRNTGELFF. The V call is TRBV20-1, the J call TRBJ2-2, with D unclear. The CDR3 sequence is 13 residues long. V was shortened by 1 base and J by 1 base, with 4 bases between the two germline ends. Looked up from germline, CDR1 is DFQATT and CDR2 is SNEGSKA (reference sequence).

This clonotype has a count of ten or more. This sequence joins TRBV29-1 and TRBJ2-4; 11 nucleotides agree with TRBD1. Germline values: CDR1 SQVTM, CDR2 ANQGSEA. V shed 6 bases, J shed 8 bases, and the junction held 6 bases outside the gene matches. This CDR3 has 13 amino acids. CDR3 sequence reads: CSVGQGAKDIQYF. CDR3 nucleotides: TGCAGCGTCGGACAGGGGGCAAAGGACATTCAGTACTTC.

There are many counts of this clonotype. The chain has TRBV27 and TRBJ2-1; the D gene is possibly TRBD1 (6 bases). Germline CDR1 is MNHEY and CDR2 is SMNVEV (reference sequence). The CDR3 covers 14 residues. Trimming shortened V by 7 bases and J by 6 bases, and 16 bases separated the two germline ends. CDR3 DNA: TGTGCCAGCACCCTGACGGACAGATTCAATGAGCAGTTCTTC. Protein sequence: CASTLTDRFNEQFF.

This clonotype was seen at least ten times. The rearrangement joins TRBV5-1 to TRBJ2-7, with D possibly matching TRBD2 (6 bases). The CDR3 totals 14 residues. The V end lost 4 bases, the J end lost 6 bases, and 17 bases lay between the germline ends. Germline-derived CDR1 and CDR2 are SGHRS and YFSETQ. CDR3 in amino acids: CASSRDSKSAEQYF. CDR3 bases: TGCGCCAGCAGCCGGGACTCCAAATCCGCCGAGCAGTACTTC.

The chain combines TRBV5-6 with TRBJ1-5; D call uncertain. CDR1 and CDR2 (germline): SGHDT, YYEEEE. This CDR3 has 14 residues. The CDR3 bases are TGTACGAGCAGCGGCCAGGATAGCAATCAGCCCCAGCATTTT. This translates into CTSSGQDSNQPQHF.

This clonotype was counted only a few times. The chain is built from TRBV9 and TRBJ2-1; 10 bases map to TRBD1. The CDR3 consists of 18 residues. CDR1 and CDR2 (germline): SGDLS, YYNGEE. V shed 3 bases and J 4 bases; nucleotides not matched to a gene: 13. The CDR3 coding sequence is TGTGCCAGCAGCGGGTTTGGACAGGACAGGGGGAGGTACAATGAGCAGTTCTTC. This translates into CASSGFGQDRGRYNEQFF.

This clonotype was observed many times. The chain recombines TRBV5-1 with TRBJ2-7; D gene unclear. The germline CDR1 and CDR2 sequences are SGHRS and YFSETQ. Trimming shortened V by 1 base and J by 2 bases, and 10 bases separated the two germline ends. The CDR3 has 14 amino acids. The CDR3 DNA reads as TGCGCCAGCAGCTTGTTGGGAACCCCCTACGAGCAGTACTTC. Amino acid sequence: CASSLLGTPYEQYF.

The rearrangement uses TRBV6-5 and TRBJ2-1; TRBD2 agrees at 7 bases. CDR1 MNHEY and CDR2 SVGAGI come from the germline V gene. The CDR3 consists of 17 residues. V shed 0 bases and J 9 bases; nucleotides not matched to a gene: 14. CDR3 region: CASSYSTPGRRVGEQFF. CDR3 coding DNA: TGTGCCAGCAGTTACTCCACCCCCGGGAGGCGGGTAGGTGAGCAGTTCTTC.

This chain connects TRBV4-3 to TRBJ2-5, with 8 bases aligning to TRBD2. J was trimmed by 2 bases and V by 5 bases; bases with no gene match: 7. The CDR3 is made up of 15 amino acids. In germline, CDR1 is LGHNA, CDR2 YSLEER. The CDR3 DNA reads TGCGCCAGCAGCGAGTCTAGCGGGCAACAAGAGACCCAGTACTTC. It translates to CASSESSGQQETQYF.

The table lists this clonotype with a few counts. This chain connects TRBV5-1 to TRBJ2-5, with D maybe TRBD2 (5 bases). CDR3 size: 14 residues. Trimming removed 2 bases at V and 2 bases at J, with 10 bases between. The germline CDR1 and CDR2 sequences are SGHRS and YFSETQ. The CDR3 DNA sequence: TGCGCCAGCAGCTTACCTGGCGGGCAAGAGACCCAGTACTTC. Its translation: CASSLPGGQETQYF.

Ten or more counts support this clonotype. The chain has TRBV20-1 and TRBJ2-7; 8 bases line up with TRBD1. CDR3 length equals 14 residues. The germline V gene has CDR1 DFQATT and CDR2 SNEGSKA (reference sequence). J gave up 4 bases and V 5 bases, and 10 bases lay outside the gene matches. The CDR3 nucleotides read TGCAGTGCTGGCAGACAGGGGTTCTATTACGAGCAGTACTTC. This translates into CSAGRQGFYYEQYF.

This clonotype was seen only a few times. The chain is built from TRBV7-2 and TRBJ2-1, with D unresolved. Germline CDR1 reads SGHTA; CDR2 reads FQGNSA. The germline V and J ends were trimmed by 1 base and 2 bases, with 9 bases remaining between them. The CDR3 is 15 residues long. The CDR3 reads CASSLDRTTYNEQFF. The CDR3 nucleotides read TGTGCCAGCAGCTTAGACCGTACTACCTACAATGAGCAGTTCTTC.

This clonotype has ten or more counts. This chain joins TRBV21-1 and TRBJ1-2; TRBD1 is the table's D call and was not checked against the DNA. TRBV21-1 is labeled a pseudogene. The CDR3 length is 16 residues. Here the CDR3 reads CASSKGSKQGIRGYTF. The DNA of the CDR3 is TGTGCCAGCAGCAAAGGATCCAAACAGGGGATACGGGGCTACACCTTC.

This clonotype has ten or more counts. V gene TRBV5-6 combines with J gene TRBJ2-1, with a possible D match to TRBD2 (5 bases). This CDR3 region has 14 residues. V lost 4 bases and J 8 bases, leaving 16 bases between the germline ends. The V gene's germline CDR1 is SGHDT and CDR2 YYEEEE. Here the CDR3 DNA reads TGTGCCAGCAGCACGGACTTTCCGAGGGATGAGCAGTTCTTC. Protein: CASSTDFPRDEQFF.

This clonotype was observed a handful of times. The rearrangement uses TRBV19 and TRBJ1-2, with D maybe TRBD1 (5 bases). This CDR3 is built from 16 residues. Germline CDR1 LNHDA, CDR2 SQIVND (reference sequence). Deletions cut 3 bases from V and 3 bases from J, with 17 bases between. DNA for the CDR3: TGTGCCAGTAGTATCCGCGGGGCAGACTTGTACTATGGCTACACCTTC. It encodes CASSIRGADLYYGYTF.

Worth noting for this clonotype: A much larger clone is a single base away; this may be a read error. The chain recombines TRBV9 with TRBJ2-7; 7 bases fit TRBD2. This CDR3 region has 14 residues. The V gene's germline CDR1 is SGDLS and CDR2 YYNGEE. The CDR3 DNA sequence: TGTGCCAACAGCGCGAGGGACTACTCCTACGAGCAGTACTTC. It yields the protein CANSARDYSYEQYF.